One sample yielded the 23 T cell receptor beta chains listed below, sequenced in a study of T cells in Graves' hyperthyroidism and ophthalmopathy. Amplified regions were TCR beta CDR3 sequences from RNA transcripts. The HTBI set primed first-round TCR CDR3 RT-PCR. TCRdb called the multiplex PCR reads again in MiXCR, with one record for every CDR3 protein. The sample includes 700,000 to 950,000 distinct CDR3 sequences, roughly 32% of them seen just once. The sample comprised blood. Every receptor here comes from a woman aged 40 to 49 with Graves' hyperthyroidism.

Many counts were recorded for this clonotype. The chain combines TRBV7-9 with TRBJ2-7; 9 positions agree with TRBD2. Trimming cost V 4 bases and J 1 base; bases outside gene matches: 5. This CDR3 has 15 residues. CDR1 and CDR2 from the germline V gene are SEHNR and FQNEAQ (reference sequence). In DNA, the CDR3 is TGTGCCAGCAGCTCTACTAGCGGGCGATCCTACGAGCAGTACTTC. This translates into CASSSTSGRSYEQYF.

Of note for this clonotype: The junction does not match germline at one end; this may be a read error. In nucleotides, the CDR3 is TGTGCCCGCAGCCCGGATACTAGTTGGGCCGGGGAGCTGTTTTTT. Its protein product is CARSPDTSWAGELFF. This chain links TRBV7-2 with TRBJ2-2, with D maybe TRBD2 (5 bases). The CDR3 totals 15 residues. Germline V gene lookup returns CDR1 SGHTA and CDR2 FQGNSA.

The chain uses TRBV10-3 and TRBJ1-1; 9 positions agree with TRBD1. CDR1 is ENHRY and CDR2 is SYGVKD in the germline V gene. V was pared by 5 bases and J by 10 bases, with 14 bases of the junction left unmatched. The CDR3 spans 15 residues. The DNA for the CDR3 is TGTGCCATCAGTCTCCAATCCGGGACAGGGATCGGAGCTTTCTTT. This sequence encodes CAISLQSGTGIGAFF.

This clonotype was seen only a few times. The chain employs TRBV13 and TRBJ1-1, with D tentatively TRBD1 (5 bases). The CDR3 loop spans 13 amino acids. Germline loops: CDR1 PRHDT, CDR2 FYEKMQ (reference sequence). With 6 bases removed from V and 4 bases from J, the gap between germline ends came to 12 bases. The CDR3 DNA is TGTGCCAGCAGTTTTATGGGGGGCACTGAAGCTTTCTTT. It specifies CASSFMGGTEAFF.

In its sample, this clonotype was seen many times. This chain connects TRBV7-2 to TRBJ2-2; D possibly corresponds to TRBD2 (5 bases). Germline V gene data show CDR1 as SGHTA and CDR2 as FQGNSA. Between the trimmed V and J ends, which lost 0 bases and 10 bases, there was a span of 12 bases. The CDR3 loop spans 14 amino acids. This CDR3 is CASSLAPREKELFF. In DNA, the CDR3 is TGTGCCAGCAGCTTAGCGCCTAGGGAGAAGGAGCTGTTTTTT.

This clonotype was observed a few times. The chain employs TRBV9 and TRBJ1-1, with 9 bases fitting TRBD1. This CDR3 is 15 amino acids long. V shed 3 bases, J shed 4 bases, and the junction held 7 bases outside the gene matches. Germline loops: CDR1 SGDLS, CDR2 YYNGEE. CDR3: CASSDGTGWFTEAFF. The DNA for the CDR3 is TGTGCCAGCAGCGATGGGACAGGGTGGTTCACTGAAGCTTTCTTT.

This clonotype was picked up many times. The chain combines TRBV6-2 or TRBV6-3 with TRBJ2-7; TRBD1 matches at 8 bases. The V gene's germline CDR1 is MNHEY and CDR2 SVGEGT. This CDR3 region has 14 residues. The ends lost 1 base at V and 6 bases at J; junction bases unmatched: 5. CDR3 nucleotide sequence: TGTGCCAGCAGTTACTACCAGGACAGGGTCGAGCAGTACTTC. Residues: CASSYYQDRVEQYF.

This clonotype was detected many times. The V call is TRBV24-1, the J call TRBJ1-2, with 7 bases lining up with TRBD1. Germline V gene sequence: CDR1 KGHDR, CDR2 SFDVKD. CDR3 length equals 14 residues. After removal of 2 bases from V and 3 bases from J, the junction contained 2 bases not matched to a gene. The DNA for the CDR3 is TGTGCCACCAGTGATTATACAGGGGACTATGGCTACACCTTC. Translating it yields CATSDYTGDYGYTF.

Ten or more counts support this clonotype. The chain joins TRBV6-5 to TRBJ2-7; unclear D gene. The CDR3 runs to 11 residues. From germline, CDR1 is MNHEY and CDR2 SVGAGI. Trimming shortened V by 7 bases and J by 0 bases, and 4 bases separated the two germline ends. The CDR3 sequence: CASTPSYEQYF. In DNA, the CDR3 is TGTGCCAGCACCCCCTCCTACGAGCAGTACTTC.

This clonotype was observed a handful of times. The chain recombines TRBV20-1 with TRBJ1-3, with a tentative D call TRBD1 (6 bases). Germline V gene sequence: CDR1 DFQATT, CDR2 SNEGSKA (reference sequence). The CDR3 is 15 residues long. The V gene lost 6 bases and the J gene lost 0 bases, with 15 bases spanning the gap. CDR3 bases: TGCAGTGCGAGAAGGGGGGGCAGCTCTGGAAACACCATATATTTT. Protein product: CSARRGGSSGNTIYF.

This clonotype was observed a handful of times. V gene TRBV28 combines with J gene TRBJ2-7; D is possibly TRBD1 (6 bases). Germline V gene lookup returns CDR1 MDHEN and CDR2 SYDVKM. This CDR3 has 14 residues. V was pared by 5 bases and J by 2 bases, with 13 bases between. The CDR3 DNA follows: TGTGCCAGCAGTCCTGGGGGCGCCGCCTACGAGCAGTACTTC. Protein: CASSPGGAAYEQYF.

The V gene is TRBV19, the J gene TRBJ1-4; D is uncertain. This CDR3 has 15 residues. Germline assignment: CDR1 LNHDA and CDR2 SQIVND (reference sequence). The V gene lost 9 bases and the J gene lost 2 bases, with 16 bases spanning the gap. The CDR3 DNA follows: TGTGCCAGCAGTTTTGGCGGGGTTACTAATGAAAAACTGTTTTTT. This encodes CASSFGGVTNEKLFF.

The count of this clonotype is one. This may come from a read error, since a much larger clone is one base off. The chain couples TRBV6-1 to TRBJ1-5; maybe TRBD1 (5 bases). This CDR3 region has 14 residues. Per the germline V gene, CDR1 is MNHNS and CDR2 is SASEGT. CDR3 bases: TGTGCCATCAGTGAAGCGGGACCTGATCAGCCCCAGCATTTT. This sequence encodes CAISEAGPDQPQHF.

The chain employs TRBV4-3 and TRBJ2-2; a possible D gene is TRBD2 (6 bases). Germline V gives CDR1 LGHNA, CDR2 YSLEER. The V end lost 1 base, the J end lost 2 bases, and 11 bases lay between the germline ends. The CDR3 spans 16 residues. The CDR3 DNA reads TGCGCCAGCAGCCAAGCTAATAGCGGCAACACCGGGGAGCTGTTTTTT. Its protein product is CASSQANSGNTGELFF.

The chain carries TRBV2 and TRBJ1-2; possible D gene TRBD1, 5 bases. There are 14 residues in the CDR3. From germline, CDR1 is SNHLY and CDR2 FYNNEI. The germline V and J ends were trimmed by 3 bases and 5 bases, with 13 bases remaining between them. CDR3 bases: TGTGCCAGCAGTGATGACAGCGCCCGTTATGGCTACACCTTC. It codes for CASSDDSARYGYTF.

Many counts were recorded for this clonotype. The chain recombines TRBV5-1 with TRBJ2-7; a weak D match, TRBD1 (5 bases). Trimming removed 0 bases from V and 6 bases from J, with 10 bases in between. The CDR3 covers 13 residues. CDR1 is SGHRS and CDR2 is YFSETQ in the germline V gene. The CDR3 coding sequence is TGCGCCAGCAGCTTGGTAGGGGAAGTCGAGCAGTACTTC. It specifies CASSLVGEVEQYF.

V and J are TRBV7-9 and TRBJ2-7, with 12 bases matching TRBD2. Germline trimming cut 4 bases from V and 7 bases from J; bases unmatched to any gene: 5. CDR3 length equals 14 residues. Germline assignment: CDR1 SEHNR and CDR2 FQNEAQ (reference sequence). CDR3 residues: CASSWLAGGNEQYF. CDR3 in DNA: TGTGCCAGCAGCTGGCTAGCGGGAGGGAATGAGCAGTACTTC.

The rearrangement links TRBV7-8 to TRBJ1-3; D remains unclear. The CDR3 sequence is 13 residues long. V dropped 7 bases and J dropped 6 bases, with 13 bases sitting between them. Germline V gene data show CDR1 as SGHVS and CDR2 as FQNEAQ. In DNA form, the CDR3 reads TGTGCCAGCAACTCGGAGGCCATAAACACCATATATTTT. Translated, it gives CASNSEAINTIYF.

This rearrangement joins TRBV5-1 to TRBJ2-7; 9 bases are shared with TRBD1. Germline-derived CDR1 and CDR2 are SGHRS and YFSETQ. The trim removed 4 bases at V and 4 bases at J, leaving 12 bases unmatched. The CDR3 has 16 residues. The CDR3: CASSPVLRTGEYEQYF. The CDR3 DNA is TGCGCCAGCAGCCCGGTCCTGCGGACAGGGGAGTACGAGCAGTACTTC. The whole variable domain, filled in from reference TRBV5-1 and TRBJ2-7, reads KAGVTQTPRYLIKTRGQQVTLSCSPISGHRSVSWYQQTPGQGLQFLFEYFSETQRNKGNFPGRFSGRQFSNSRSEMNVSTLELGDSALYLCASSPVLRTGEYEQYFGPGTRLTVT.

This rearrangement joins TRBV10-3 to TRBJ1-4, with D possibly TRBD1 on 5 matching bases. CDR1 and CDR2 from the germline V gene are ENHRY and SYGVKD. Trimming pared 10 bases from V and 3 bases from J, leaving 18 bases between. The CDR3 length is 15 residues. The CDR3 is CASSQVWGSNEKLFF. For the CDR3, the DNA is TGTGCCAGCAGCCAAGTTTGGGGGTCTAATGAAAAACTGTTTTTT.

This clonotype was seen once. In DNA form, the CDR3 reads TGCAGTGCTAGTAAGGGGGGGGGGAGCACTGAAGCTTTCTTT. The encoded protein is CSASKGGGSTEAFF. The genes are TRBV20-1 and TRBJ1-1; D might be TRBD1 (6 bases). The germline gives CDR1 DFQATT, CDR2 SNEGSKA (reference sequence). The CDR3 is made up of 14 amino acids. The germline V and J ends were trimmed by 3 bases and 4 bases, with 15 bases remaining between them.

This clonotype showed up just a few times. The CDR3 DNA reads TGTGCCAGTGACACTCCCGGAGAAGCTTTCTTT. It specifies CASDTPGEAFF. The chain employs TRBV7-2 and TRBJ1-1; the D is unclear. The germline V gene encodes CDR1 SGHTA and CDR2 FQGNSA. CDR3 length: 11 residues. V was shortened by 9 bases and J by 8 bases, with 13 bases between the two germline ends. Full variable domain (outside the CDR3, taken from reference TRBV7-2 and TRBJ1-1): GAGVSQSPSNKVTEKGKDVELRCDPISGHTALYWYRQSLGQGLEFLIYFQGNSAPDKSGLPSDRFSAERTGGSVSTLTIQRTQQEDSAVYLCASDTPGEAFFGQGTRLTVV.

This clonotype was found many times. The chain has TRBV5-1 and TRBJ2-2, with 11 positions matching TRBD2. This CDR3 comprises 15 residues. From germline, CDR1 is SGHRS and CDR2 YFSETQ. The V segment lost 7 bases and the J segment 7 bases; nucleotides outside the gene matches: 9. The CDR3 loop reads CASRTSGSKIGELFF. The CDR3 DNA follows: TGCGCCAGCCGCACTAGCGGGAGCAAAATCGGGGAGCTGTTTTTT.